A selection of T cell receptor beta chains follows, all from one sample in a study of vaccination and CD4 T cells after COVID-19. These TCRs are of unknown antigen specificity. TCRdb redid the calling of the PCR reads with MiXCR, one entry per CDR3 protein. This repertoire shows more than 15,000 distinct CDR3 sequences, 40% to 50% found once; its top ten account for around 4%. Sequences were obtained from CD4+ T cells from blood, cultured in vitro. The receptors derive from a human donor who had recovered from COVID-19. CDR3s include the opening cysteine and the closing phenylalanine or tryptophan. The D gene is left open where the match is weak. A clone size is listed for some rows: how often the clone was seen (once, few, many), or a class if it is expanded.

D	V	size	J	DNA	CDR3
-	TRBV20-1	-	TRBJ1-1	TGCAGTGCTAAAAGGGGGGTGAACACTGAAGCTTTCTTT	CSAKRGVNTEAFF
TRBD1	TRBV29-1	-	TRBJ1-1	TGCAGCGTCGCTACCCCGCCCGGGACAGCGAACACTGAAGCTTTCTTT	CSVATPPGTANTEAFF
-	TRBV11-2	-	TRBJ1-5	TGTGCCAGCAGCCTCGCGGGGGGCAATCAGCCCCAGCATTTT	CASSLAGGNQPQHF
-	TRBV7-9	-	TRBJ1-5	TGTGCCAGCAGCCCTGGGCTGAATAGCAATCAGCCCCAGCATTTT	CASSPGLNSNQPQHF
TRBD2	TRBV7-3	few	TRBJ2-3	TGTGCCAGCAGCTATAGCGGGACGGATACGCAGTATTTT	CASSYSGTDTQYF
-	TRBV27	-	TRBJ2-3	TGTGCCAGCAGTTTAGGGGACGGCGCAGATACGCAGTATTTT	CASSLGDGADTQYF
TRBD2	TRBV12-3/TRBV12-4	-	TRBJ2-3	TGTGCCAGCAGTCCTAAGGGGACTACCCTCACAGATACGCAGTATTTT	CASSPKGTTLTDTQYF
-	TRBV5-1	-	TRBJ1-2	TGCGCCAGCAGTGACCCCGGGGGACATCTGGGCTACACCTTC	CASSDPGGHLGYTF
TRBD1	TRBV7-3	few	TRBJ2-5	TGTGCCAGCAGCTCCCAGGGGGCGGGGGAGACCCAGTACTTC	CASSSQGAGETQYF
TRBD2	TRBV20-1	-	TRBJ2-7	TGCAGTGCTAAAGGGAGGGCCGGGCCCTCCTACGAGCAGTACTTC	CSAKGRAGPSYEQYF
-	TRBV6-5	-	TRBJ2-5	TGTGCCAGCAGTTCCTCTACTAGGGGGACCCAGTACTTC	CASSSSTRGTQYF
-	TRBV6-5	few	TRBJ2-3	TGTGCCAGCAGTTACATCCCGCAGGATACGCAGTATTTT	CASSYIPQDTQYF
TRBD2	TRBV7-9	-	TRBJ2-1	TGTGCCAGCAGCTTAGACCAACTAGCGGGAGGGCCTATTTGGTACAATGAGCAGTTCTTC	CASSLDQLAGGPIWYNEQFF
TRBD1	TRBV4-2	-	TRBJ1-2	TGTGCCAGCACCCCGGGACAGGGGCGTCGGTATGGCTACACCTTC	CASTPGQGRRYGYTF
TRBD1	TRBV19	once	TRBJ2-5	TGTGCCAGTAGTTTTGGGCAGGGGGCAAGGCAATTGGAGACCCAGTACTTC	CASSFGQGARQLETQYF
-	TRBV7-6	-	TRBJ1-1	TGTGCCAGCAGTCAAAATACAGGGACCCTTAACACTGAAGCTTTCTTT	CASSQNTGTLNTEAFF
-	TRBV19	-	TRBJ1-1	TGTGCCAGTAGTCCAGTGGGGGGGGCTGAAGCTTTCTTT	CASSPVGGAEAFF
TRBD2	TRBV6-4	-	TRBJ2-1	TGTGCCAGCAGTGACTCGACTAGCGGGAGCAATGAGCAGTTCTTC	CASSDSTSGSNEQFF
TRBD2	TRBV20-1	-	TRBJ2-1	TGCAGTGCTAGAGTTTCCAGCGGGAGTGGGTACAATGAGCAGTTCTTC	CSARVSSGSGYNEQFF
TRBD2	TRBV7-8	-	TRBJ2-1	TGTGCCAGCAGCCAATTTTCTAGCGGGAGGCGGAATGAGCAGTTCTTC	CASSQFSSGRRNEQFF
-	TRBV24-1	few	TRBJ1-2	TGTGCCACCAGTGATGGGCGCGCCCCGTTATCCTATGGCTACACCTTC	CATSDGRAPLSYGYTF
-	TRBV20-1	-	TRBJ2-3	TGCAGTGCTAGCGGGAAAACCACAGATACGCAGTATTTT	CSASGKTTDTQYF
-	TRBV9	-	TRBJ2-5	TGTGCCAGCAGCGTGAACGAAGAGACCCAGTACTTC	CASSVNEETQYF
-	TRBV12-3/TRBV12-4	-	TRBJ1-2	TGTGCCAGCAGTTTTTCTAACTATGGCTACACCTTC	CASSFSNYGYTF
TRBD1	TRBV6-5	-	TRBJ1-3	TGTGCCAGCAGTTTGACAGGGGGCCTCTCTGGAAACACCATATATTTT	CASSLTGGLSGNTIYF
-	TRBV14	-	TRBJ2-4	TGTGCCAGCAGCCAGGGGTCGCTGAGGGAAAACATTCAGTACTTC	CASSQGSLRENIQYF
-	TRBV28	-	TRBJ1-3	TGTGCCAGCAGCCCGCCGGGGGGGCCTGGAAACACCATATATTTT	CASSPPGGPGNTIYF
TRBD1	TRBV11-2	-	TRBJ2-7	TGTGCCAGCAGCATAGAGGGGGGGACAGGGAGTACGGAGCAGTACTTC	CASSIEGGTGSTEQYF
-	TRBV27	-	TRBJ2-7	TGTGCCAGCAGTTCGGAAAGGGGTTGGGCCTACGAGCAGTACTTC	CASSSERGWAYEQYF
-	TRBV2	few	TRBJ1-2	TGTGCCAGCAGTGTTGACAGGTTCTCTAACTATGGCTACACCTTC	CASSVDRFSNYGYTF
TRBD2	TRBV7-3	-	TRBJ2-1	TGTGCCAGCAGCGGAACTAGCGGAGCCTACAATGAGCAGTTCTTC	CASSGTSGAYNEQFF
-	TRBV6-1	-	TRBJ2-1	TGTGCCAGCCGGCGAAAAGGGCTAGTCACCTACAATGAGCAGTTCTTC	CASRRKGLVTYNEQFF
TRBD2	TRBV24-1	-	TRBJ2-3	TGTGCCATATCTAGCGGGAGCACAGATACGCAGTATTTT	CAISSGSTDTQYF
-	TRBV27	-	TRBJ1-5	TGTGCCAGCAGTTTTGGGGGTTCTAATCAGCCCCAGCATTTT	CASSFGGSNQPQHF
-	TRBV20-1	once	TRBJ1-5	TGCAGTGCTCTCAGACAGACTGGTAGCAATGATCAGCCCCAGCATTTT	CSALRQTGSNDQPQHF
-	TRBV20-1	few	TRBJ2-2	TGCAGTGCTAGAGATAAGCAGAAGGGCACCGGGGAGCTGTTTTTT	CSARDKQKGTGELFF
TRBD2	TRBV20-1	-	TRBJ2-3	TGCAGTGCTGGGGGGGTGGCGGGAGGCGACTTAACAGATACGCAGTATTTT	CSAGGVAGGDLTDTQYF
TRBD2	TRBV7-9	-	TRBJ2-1	TGTGCCAGCAGCCGTAGACTAGCGGGAGTCCATGAGCAGTTCTTC	CASSRRLAGVHEQFF
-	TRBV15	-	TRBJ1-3	TGTGCCACCAGCAGACCTGACGCCGGAAACACCATATATTTT	CATSRPDAGNTIYF
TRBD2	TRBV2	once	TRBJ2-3	TGTGCCAGCAATGCGCTAGCGGGAGGTACAGATACGCAGTATTTT	CASNALAGGTDTQYF
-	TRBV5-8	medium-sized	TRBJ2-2	TGTGCCAGCAGCTCCGGCTCTTCCGGGGAGCTGTTTTTT	CASSSGSSGELFF